These 5 T cell receptor beta chains were sequenced from one sample in a study of control samples from healthy donors and cancer patients. Repertoires were generated with immunoSEQ multiplex PCR, while TCRdb's copy carries only in-frame clones and drops some. The repertoire holds over 100,000 clones, about 93% seen once, with about 2.3% in the top ten. Sequenced: blood. All receptors come from a man aged 35 to 55 in good health.

J is TRBJ1-5 and V is TRBV19; 8 bases are shared with TRBD1. The V and J ends lost 5 bases and 2 bases, in that order; junction bases with no gene match: 11. Per the germline V gene, CDR1 is LNHDA and CDR2 is SQIVND (reference sequence). This CDR3 contains 17 residues. The CDR3 spells CASSRQGRGVGNQPQHF. CDR3 bases: TGTGCCAGTAGTCGACAGGGGCGAGGGGTGGGCAATCAGCCCCAGCATTTT.

This sequence joins TRBV3-1 (or the pseudogene TRBV3-2) and TRBJ2-5, with 10 bases that match TRBD1. This CDR3 region has 15 residues. Germline CDR1 reads LGHDT; CDR2 reads YNNKEL (reference sequence). V lost 4 bases, J lost 2 bases, and 4 bases stayed unmatched. The CDR3 DNA follows: TGTGCCAGCAGCCGGGGACAGGGGAGGCAAGAGACCCAGTACTTC. As protein: CASSRGQGRQETQYF.

The rearrangement joins TRBV18 to TRBJ2-2, with D perhaps matching TRBD2 (7 bases). Trimming took 6 bases from V and 4 from J, leaving 15 bases between them. Germline CDR1 and CDR2: KGHSH and LQKENI. This CDR3 has 15 amino acids. The CDR3 here is CASSLGGQSTGELFF. Here the CDR3 DNA reads TGTGCCAGCTCCCTCGGGGGGCAGTCCACCGGGGAGCTGTTTTTT.

V and J are TRBV3-1 (or the pseudogene TRBV3-2) and TRBJ1-3; 8 bases line up with TRBD1. Germline-derived CDR1 and CDR2 are LGHDT and YNNKEL (reference sequence). Trimming at V came to 4 bases and at J to 3 bases, leaving 5 bases not matched to a gene. This CDR3 spans 15 amino acids. The CDR3 here is CASSRDRMSGNTIYF. CDR3 in DNA: TGTGCCAGCAGCCGGGACAGGATGAGTGGAAACACCATATATTTT.

The V gene is TRBV4-1, the J gene TRBJ1-6, with 10 bases aligning to TRBD1. CDR1 is MGHRA, CDR2 YSYEKL, per germline. The V and J ends lost 1 base and 6 bases, in that order; junction bases with no gene match: 3. This CDR3 spans 16 amino acids. CDR3 region: CASSQGQGAGNSPLHF. The CDR3 DNA sequence: TGCGCCAGCAGCCAAGGACAGGGGGCTGGTAATTCACCCCTCCACTTT.